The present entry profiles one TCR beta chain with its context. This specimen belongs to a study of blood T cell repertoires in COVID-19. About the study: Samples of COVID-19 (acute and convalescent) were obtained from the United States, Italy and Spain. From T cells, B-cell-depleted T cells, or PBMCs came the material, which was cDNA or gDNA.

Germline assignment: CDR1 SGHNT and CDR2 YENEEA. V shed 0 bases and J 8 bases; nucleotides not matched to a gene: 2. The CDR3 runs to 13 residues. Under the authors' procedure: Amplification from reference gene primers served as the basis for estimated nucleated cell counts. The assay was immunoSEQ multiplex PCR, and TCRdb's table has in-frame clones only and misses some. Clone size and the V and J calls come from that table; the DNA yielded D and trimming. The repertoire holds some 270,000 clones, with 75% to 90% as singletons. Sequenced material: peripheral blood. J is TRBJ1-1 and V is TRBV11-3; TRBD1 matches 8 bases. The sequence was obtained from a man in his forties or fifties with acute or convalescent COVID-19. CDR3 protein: CASSLEQGAEAFF. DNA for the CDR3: TGTGCCAGCAGCTTAGAGCAGGGGGCAGAAGCTTTCTTT.